This T cell receptor (beta chain) was sequenced for a study of blood T cell repertoires in COVID-19 (dated by TCRdb to about 2020). About the study as a whole: Samples from collaborators originated in the United States, Italy and Spain and spanned both the acute and convalescent phases of COVID-19. The prospective study material was composed of cDNA or gDNA derived from T cells, B-cell-depleted T cells, or PBMCs. Deeply sampled blood TCRbeta repertoires from subjects exposed to, actively infected with, or recovered from COVID-19 were included in the dataset. A freely available public database, intended as a resource for researchers studying the immune response to SARS-CoV-2, is where the repertoires were released. Samples were obtained from the ongoing ImmuneRACE study (first 160 participants) and from about 1,300 subjects provided by 6 global collaborators. The sample metadata nearly always contained a de-identified subject ID, COVID-19 status, age in years and sex. Where available, HLA class I and class II types were obtained from metadata supplied by the sample provider rather than from assay-based typing. Summary of the overall study and its limitations: The amount of clinical and demographic metadata varied by source and participant and was provided uncurated.

The immunoSEQ Assay, a bias-controlled multiplex PCR, was used to amplify TCRbeta CDR3 regions from genomic DNA. From the authors' description of their analysis: Within the assay, amplification of reference gene primers was used to estimate how many nucleated cells each sample contained. To quantify the absolute abundance of each unique TCRbeta CDR3 rearrangement, sequence reads were collapsed and filtered. For each sample, productive Simpson clonality was calculated as the square root of Simpson's diversity index across productive rearrangements. TCRdb mirrors the immuneACCESS table, restricted to in-frame sequences. Some clones are absent from its copies; in checked studies, under half trace to an unresolved V gene, and the reason for the others is unknown. V, J and clone size derive from that table, while D and trimming were established from the DNA sequence. This sample is represented by over 150,000 clones; around 83% of them were singletons. 7% to 10% of the sample belongs to the ten largest clones.

Comment on this clone: Its antigen remains unidentified. No base-level quality is on record; no much larger clone is a single base apart.

At one collaborating source in Seattle, patients were enrolled during active infection and were followed longitudinally through the course of disease. Each collaborating institution followed its own protocols to collect whole blood in K2EDTA tubes. For TCRbeta analysis, collaborator samples were shipped as frozen whole blood, as isolated PBMCs, or as DNA extracted from either sample type. From its cysteine to its phenylalanine, the CDR3 spans 15 amino acids. The sequence is cut down to CDR3 DNA, 45 bases in frame from base 1. According to the germline V gene (reference sequence), CDR1 reads LGHDT and CDR2 reads YNNKEL. V is pared back by 1 base and J by 10 bases, with 14 bases lying between the germline termini.

The V and J segments used are TRBV3-1 (or the pseudogene TRBV3-2) and TRBJ1-6, with no confidently assigned D gene. The receptor was derived from a woman in her sixties with COVID-19, enrolled during active disease. Sequencing was done on a sample of peripheral blood. The CDR3 protein sequence reads: CASSQVGGMRSPLHF. The DNA sequence is as follows: TGTGCCAGCAGCCAAGTAGGAGGAATGAGGTCACCCCTCCACTTT.